This entry describes one T cell receptor (beta chain). This entry is derived from a study of cytomegalovirus exposure and HLA in healthy donors. Primers included in the PCR were 60 Vbeta and 13 Jbeta primers. Method: immunoSEQ multiplex PCR; TCRdb's copy keeps in-frame clones and lacks some. This sample carries under 200,000 clones, 75% to 80% of them seen once, and the ten largest clones take around 2.8%. This TCR was recovered from a woman in her thirties or forties in good health and CMV-seropositive. Material: PBMCs.

The CDR3 loop is CASSYSTSGGANEQFF. The DNA for the CDR3 is TGTGCCAGCAGTTACTCGACTAGCGGGGGGGCCAATGAGCAGTTCTTC. The genes are TRBV6-6 and TRBJ2-1; 14 bases match TRBD2. V trimming: 0 bases; J trimming: 6 bases; junction bases outside the gene matches: 1. This CDR3 has 16 residues. Germline V gives CDR1 MNHNY, CDR2 SVGAGI (reference sequence).